This record looks at one TCR beta chain sequence and its context. The CDR3 loop spans 13 amino acids. Germline trimming cut 5 bases from V and 7 bases from J; bases unmatched to any gene: 5. Germline V gene lookup returns CDR1 GTSNPN and CDR2 SVGIG (reference sequence). The data were taken from a study of blood T cell repertoires in COVID-19. Background on the study: Specimens from acute and convalescent COVID-19 originated in the United States, Italy and Spain. The analysed material was cDNA or gDNA that came from T cells, B-cell-depleted T cells, or PBMCs.

Authors' data handling: Estimated nucleated cell counts came from reference gene primer amplification. The method was immunoSEQ multiplex PCR; TCRdb's version includes in-frame clones alone and lacks a portion of them. That table supplies the V and J calls and clone size; D and trimming were determined from the DNA. This table holds about 200,000 clones, approximately 91% found once. The sequence was obtained from a man aged 18 to 29 with active or convalescent COVID-19. Material for sequencing was peripheral blood. The V gene is TRBV30, the J gene TRBJ1-6; the match to TRBD1 covers 7 bases. The CDR3 is CAWETGVNSPLHF. In DNA form, the CDR3 reads TGTGCCTGGGAAACAGGGGTAAATTCACCCCTCCACTTT. Variable domain in full (rest from reference TRBV30 and TRBJ1-6): SQTIHQWPATLVQPVGSPLSLECTVEGTSNPNLYWYRQAAGRGLQLLFYSVGIGQISSEVPQNLSASRPQDRQFILSSKKLLLSDSGFYLCAWETGVNSPLHFGNGTRLTVT.